Below, 18 T cell receptor beta chains from the same sample are listed, as sequenced in a study of blood T cell repertoires in COVID-19. Repertoires were generated with immunoSEQ multiplex PCR, while TCRdb's copy carries only in-frame clones and drops some. The table has around 160,000 clones, over 80% seen once. Source material: peripheral blood. These receptors originate from a man at least 80 years old with acute or convalescent COVID-19.

This clone came up once. V usage is TRBV2 and J usage is TRBJ2-2; TRBD2 might be the D (5 bases). V gave up 7 bases and J gave up 3 bases, with 12 bases separating them. Germline V lookup: CDR1 SNHLY, CDR2 FYNNEI. The CDR3 sequence is 14 residues long. CDR3 bases: TGTGCCAGCAACTCCGCGGGTGACACCGGGGAGCTGTTTTTT. Amino acids: CASNSAGDTGELFF.

This sequence joins TRBV30 and TRBJ2-5; 9 nucleotides align to TRBD1. V lost 4 bases to trimming and J lost 7 bases; unmatched junction nucleotides: 13. CDR1 is GTSNPN and CDR2 is SVGIG in the germline V gene (reference sequence). The CDR3 extends over 15 amino acids. The CDR3 protein is CAWKGVQGAYRTQYF. Written as DNA, the CDR3 is TGTGCCTGGAAAGGCGTACAGGGGGCATATCGGACCCAGTACTTC. Full variable domain (remainder filled in from reference TRBV30 and TRBJ2-5): SQTIHQWPATLVQPVGSPLSLECTVEGTSNPNLYWYRQAAGRGLQLLFYSVGIGQISSEVPQNLSASRPQDRQFILSSKKLLLSDSGFYLCAWKGVQGAYRTQYFGPGTRLLVL.

This clone has a handful of counts. The chain has TRBV28 and TRBJ2-7; no clear D. The V end was cut by 6 bases, the J end by 6 bases, with 21 bases between. This CDR3 spans 15 amino acids. CDR1 and CDR2 from the germline V gene are MDHEN and SYDVKM. CDR3 nucleotide sequence: TGTGCCAGCAGATTCCCCGGTGGTGGTACCTCCGAGCAGTACTTC. Translation: CASRFPGGGTSEQYF.

This chain links TRBV3-1 (or the pseudogene TRBV3-2) with TRBJ1-2; D not resolved. The CDR3 has 13 amino acids. Germline V lookup: CDR1 LGHDT, CDR2 YNNKEL (reference sequence). V was cut by 1 base and J by 4 bases, with 7 bases left in between. CDR3 in amino acids: CASSQGEAYGYTF. DNA of the CDR3: TGTGCCAGCAGCCAAGGGGAGGCCTATGGCTACACCTTC.

This clone was seen a few times. The V and J genes are TRBV27 and TRBJ2-5, with 7 bases matching TRBD1. With V trimmed by 4 bases and J by 2 bases, 4 bases remained unmatched. CDR3 size: 14 residues. Germline V lookup: CDR1 MNHEY, CDR2 SMNVEV (reference sequence). The CDR3 is CASSYDREQETQYF. The CDR3 DNA reads TGTGCCAGCAGTTATGACAGGGAGCAAGAGACCCAGTACTTC.

This chain links TRBV6-1 with TRBJ2-1; TRBD2 matches at 13 bases. The ends lost 4 bases at V and 8 bases at J; junction bases unmatched: 8. CDR1 is MNHNS, CDR2 SASEGT, per germline. This CDR3 is built from 16 residues. DNA for the CDR3: TGTGCCAGCAGTGGCGGACTAGCGGGAGCAGTATATGAGCAGTTCTTC. Translating gives CASSGGLAGAVYEQFF.

The count of this clone is one. The V call is TRBV7-9, the J call TRBJ1-5, with D perhaps TRBD1 (5 bases). Deletions cut 5 bases from V and 2 bases from J, with 13 bases between. Germline V gives CDR1 SEHNR, CDR2 FQNEAQ (reference sequence). The CDR3 is 15 residues long. Here the CDR3 DNA reads TGTGCCAGCAGCCAGACGGACAAGGGCAATCAGCCCCAGCATTTT. Translating gives CASSQTDKGNQPQHF.

The chain uses TRBV27 and TRBJ2-1, with 8 bases lining up with TRBD2. Germline CDR1 MNHEY, CDR2 SMNVEV (reference sequence). The CDR3 sequence is 14 residues long. J was trimmed by 9 bases and V by 6 bases; bases with no gene match: 10. CDR3 protein: CASSPRTSYSEQFF. The CDR3 region has the DNA TGTGCCAGCAGCCCGAGGACTAGCTATAGTGAGCAGTTCTTC.

CDR3 bases: TGCGCCAGCAGCTTGAGAGGGCTCGGACAGGGAGGCGAGCAGTACTTC. This codes for CASSLRGLGQGGEQYF. J is TRBJ2-7 and V is TRBV5-1, with 8 nucleotides matching TRBD1. There are 16 residues in the CDR3. V was clipped by 1 base and J by 6 bases; unmatched bases: 12. Germline CDR1 and CDR2: SGHRS and YFSETQ.

The rearrangement joins TRBV10-1 to TRBJ1-1; D may be TRBD1 (6 bases). Trimming took off 6 bases at V and 0 bases at J, with 11 bases between the two ends. The CDR3 covers 14 residues. The germline CDR1 and CDR2 sequences are WNHNN and SYGVQD (reference sequence). CDR3 sequence reads: CASSSGTMNTEAFF. The CDR3 DNA is TGCGCCAGCAGCTCCGGGACAATGAACACTGAAGCTTTCTTT.

The V gene is TRBV15, the J gene TRBJ2-7, with 13 bases identical to TRBD2. CDR3 length: 16 amino acids. The trim removed 9 bases at V and 3 bases at J, leaving 11 bases unmatched. The V gene's germline CDR1 is LNHNV and CDR2 YYDKDF (reference sequence). The CDR3: CATRSGTSGTYYEQYF. The CDR3 DNA reads TGTGCCACACGGTCTGGGACTAGCGGGACTTACTACGAGCAGTACTTC.

The chain combines TRBV27 with TRBJ1-2; TRBD1 aligns across 10 bases. This CDR3 region has 14 residues. Losses at the gene ends were 7 bases for V and 7 bases for J; bases not matched to a gene: 9. Germline CDR1 and CDR2: MNHEY and SMNVEV (reference sequence). DNA of the CDR3: TGTGCCAGCACCACCGGGACAGGGGCGGGTGGCTACACCTTC. It is translated as CASTTGTGAGGYTF.

The chain combines TRBV28 with TRBJ2-7; maybe TRBD1 (5 bases). Trimming took off 5 bases at V and 2 bases at J, with 13 bases between the two ends. CDR1 is MDHEN and CDR2 is SYDVKM in the germline V gene. The CDR3 contains 14 residues. CDR3 region: CASSRQIGPYEQYF. The CDR3 DNA reads TGTGCCAGCAGTCGACAGATCGGGCCCTACGAGCAGTACTTC.

This chain links TRBV3-1 (or the pseudogene TRBV3-2) with TRBJ2-7; 8 nucleotides line up with TRBD1. V was pared by 4 bases and J by 3 bases, with 5 bases of the junction left unmatched. Germline assignment: CDR1 LGHDT and CDR2 YNNKEL (reference sequence). This CDR3 has 14 amino acids. CDR3 amino acids: CASSRLTGVYEQYF. The CDR3 coding sequence is TGTGCCAGCAGCCGTCTGACAGGGGTCTACGAGCAGTACTTC.

This chain uses TRBV19 with TRBJ2-1, with 13 bases that match TRBD2. Germline V gene data show CDR1 as LNHDA and CDR2 as SQIVND (reference sequence). The CDR3 extends over 17 amino acids. With V trimmed by 2 bases and J by 7 bases, 8 bases remained unmatched. The CDR3 DNA reads as TGTGCCAGTAGTATAAGGGTACTAGCGGGGGGGAGGAATGAGCAGTTCTTC. Translation gives CASSIRVLAGGRNEQFF.

The chain employs TRBV28 and TRBJ1-1; unclear D gene. V dropped 8 bases and J dropped 5 bases, with 9 bases sitting between them. Germline V CDR1 and CDR2: MDHEN, SYDVKM. The CDR3 is made up of 11 amino acids. Here the CDR3 reads CASPSGTEAFF. The CDR3, as DNA: TGTGCCAGCCCTAGCGGGACTGAAGCTTTCTTT.

The gene calls are TRBV5-6 and TRBJ1-2, with D tentatively TRBD1 (5 bases). V was pared by 8 bases and J by 8 bases, with 19 bases between. Germline values: CDR1 SGHDT, CDR2 YYEEEE. The CDR3 is made up of 13 amino acids. In DNA, the CDR3 is TGTGCCAGGGGCGGAGGGGATATTAAGGGCTACACCTTC. It is translated as CARGGGDIKGYTF.

This clone was seen once. The V and J genes are TRBV10-3 and TRBJ1-1, with D tentatively TRBD1 (5 bases). V was pared by 5 bases and J by 3 bases, with 22 bases between. The CDR3 has 17 residues. Germline CDR1 and CDR2: ENHRY and SYGVKD. CDR3 bases: TGTGCCATCAGTCCCGACAGTGTGCTGGCTCGGTACACTGAAGCTTTCTTT. Protein sequence: CAISPDSVLARYTEAFF.